A selection of T cell receptor beta chains follows, all from one sample in a study of blood T cell repertoires in COVID-19. The protocol was immunoSEQ multiplex PCR, while the TCRdb copy is restricted to in-frame clones and leaves out a portion. This table holds around 100,000 clones, roughly 90% found once. The source material was peripheral blood. Receptor source: a man in his forties or fifties with active COVID-19. Both conserved end residues are part of each CDR3. Size is omitted from some rows. Given values are once, few, many or a class for expanded clones.

V	J	size	CDR3
TRBV4-1	TRBJ2-3	-	CASSRSRDLTASTDTQYF
TRBV3-1/TRBV3-2	TRBJ1-2	-	CASSQDYARYGYTF
TRBV3-1/TRBV3-2	TRBJ1-3	once	CASSHSPGGTGSGGNTIYF
TRBV7-2	TRBJ2-5	-	CASNTDTSRGETQYF
TRBV3-1/TRBV3-2	TRBJ2-2	-	CASSQRTRPGELFF
TRBV6-5	TRBJ1-1	-	CASSPDRRGTEAFF
TRBV3-1/TRBV3-2	TRBJ1-1	-	CASSQDLGGGNLNAEAFF
TRBV19	TRBJ2-3	-	CASSKRQGLDTQYF
TRBV5-1	TRBJ2-1	-	CASSRGTGDNEQFF
TRBV3-1/TRBV3-2	TRBJ1-5	-	CASSQGTPEINQPQHF
TRBV19	TRBJ1-1	once	CASRGDRAGTEAFF
TRBV11-2	TRBJ2-2	-	CASSLVHRGVSPTGELFF
TRBV10-3	TRBJ1-5	-	CAIKGDRSDQPQHF
TRBV7-2	TRBJ1-2	-	CASSYTGQGYGKGYGYTF
TRBV2	TRBJ1-2	-	CASSELEGQVYGYTF
TRBV27	TRBJ2-1	once	CASSKLGGAYNEQFF
TRBV6-6	TRBJ1-5	-	CASSYNRGSNQPQHF
TRBV25-1	TRBJ1-2	-	CASRPSRDRGRSNYGYTF
TRBV6-5	TRBJ1-3	-	CASSYSGQGTGNTIYF
TRBV18	TRBJ1-1	-	CASSPKQGNTEAFF
TRBV14	TRBJ2-3	-	CASSQDAAVSTDTQYF
TRBV2	TRBJ2-5	-	CASSASSSGVGVRETQYF
TRBV7-2	TRBJ1-2	-	CASSPTTGLEYGYTF
TRBV6-6	TRBJ2-5	-	CASSYSETQYF
TRBV5-1	TRBJ1-1	-	CASSHGTANTEAFF